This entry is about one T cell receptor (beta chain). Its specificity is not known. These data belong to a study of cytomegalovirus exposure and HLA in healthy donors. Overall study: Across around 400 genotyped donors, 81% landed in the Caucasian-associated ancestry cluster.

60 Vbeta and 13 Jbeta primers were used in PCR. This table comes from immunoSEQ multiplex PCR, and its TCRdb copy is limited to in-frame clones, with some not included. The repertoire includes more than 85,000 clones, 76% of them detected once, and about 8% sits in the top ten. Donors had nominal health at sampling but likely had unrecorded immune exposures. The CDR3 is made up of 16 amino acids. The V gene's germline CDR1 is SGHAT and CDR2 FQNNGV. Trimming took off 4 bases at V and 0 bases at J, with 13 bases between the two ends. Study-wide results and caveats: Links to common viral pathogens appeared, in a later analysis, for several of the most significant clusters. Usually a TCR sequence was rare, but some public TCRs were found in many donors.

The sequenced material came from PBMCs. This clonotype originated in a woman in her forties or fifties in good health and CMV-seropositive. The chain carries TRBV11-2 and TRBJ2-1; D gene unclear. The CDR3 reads CASSSRGASSYNEQFF. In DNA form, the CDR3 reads TGTGCCAGCAGCTCACGCGGCGCAAGCTCCTACAATGAGCAGTTCTTC.